The 25 T cell receptor beta chains presented below share a single source sample, sequenced in a study of chemoradiotherapy in HPV16-positive cancers (dated 2022 in TCRdb). The protocol used for the library was the immunoSEQ multiplex PCR assay. Not all clones reach the TCRdb copy of this immuneACCESS table, which keeps in-frame sequences only. Checked studies attribute under half of the gap to unresolved V genes and leave the rest unexplained. For this sample there are over a thousand clones; approximately 85% appear just once. Jointly, the top ten make up more than 5% of the sample. Material: tumor tissue, obtained from a patient who underwent chemoradiotherapy. These receptors all come from a human donor with HPV-associated anogenital cancer.

This clone was picked up one time. The chain links TRBV7-2 to TRBJ2-2; D perhaps matches TRBD2 (6 bases). The germline gives CDR1 SGHTA, CDR2 FQGNSA. The CDR3 loop spans 16 amino acids. The ends were cut back, 1 base at V and 7 bases at J, with 16 bases in the middle. The chain's CDR3 is CASSLGLGGVSGELFF. The CDR3 region has the DNA TGTGCCAGCAGCTTAGGGCTGGGAGGTGTCAGCGGGGAGCTGTTTTTT. Full variable domain (rest looked up from reference TRBV7-2 and TRBJ2-2): GAGVSQSPSNKVTEKGKDVELRCDPISGHTALYWYRQSLGQGLEFLIYFQGNSAPDKSGLPSDRFSAERTGGSVSTLTIQRTQQEDSAVYLCASSLGLGGVSGELFFGEGSRLTVL.

CDR3 DNA: TGCAGCGTTGAAGATCTTGGTAGCGGGAGCTTGGCAGATACGCAGTATTTT. Translation: CSVEDLGSGSLADTQYF. This chain connects TRBV29-1 to TRBJ2-3, with TRBD2 matching over 9 bases. The CDR3 covers 17 residues. CDR1 is SQVTM and CDR2 is ANQGSEA in the germline V gene. Germline trimming cut 0 bases from V and 4 bases from J; bases unmatched to any gene: 11.

The V call is TRBV6-1, the J call TRBJ1-4; 11 bases fit TRBD1. Germline CDR1 is MNHNS and CDR2 is SASEGT. V trimming: 2 bases; J trimming: 8 bases; junction bases outside the gene matches: 7. The CDR3 has 16 residues. This CDR3 is CASSEFSGTGGEKLFF. The CDR3 DNA sequence: TGTGCCAGCAGTGAATTCTCCGGGACAGGGGGGGAAAAACTGTTTTTT.

The rearrangement links TRBV7-9 to TRBJ1-5; TRBD1 matches at 11 bases. There are 16 residues in the CDR3. In germline, CDR1 is SEHNR, CDR2 FQNEAQ (reference sequence). J was trimmed by 7 bases and V by 0 bases; bases with no gene match: 5. The CDR3 sequence is CASSLAVGQGDQPQHF. DNA for the CDR3: TGTGCCAGCAGCTTAGCGGTGGGACAGGGGGACCAGCCCCAGCATTTT.

This rearrangement joins TRBV30 to TRBJ2-1, with 7 bases aligning to TRBD2. CDR1 GTSNPN and CDR2 SVGIG come from the germline V gene (reference sequence). Unmatched junction bases numbered 15, after V lost 7 bases and J lost 9 bases. The CDR3 totals 14 residues. Here the CDR3 reads CAFSGTIKVGEQFF. The DNA for the CDR3 is TGTGCCTTTTCCGGGACTATTAAGGTTGGTGAGCAGTTCTTC.

J is TRBJ1-2 and V is TRBV6-5, with D possibly being TRBD1 (6 bases). Trimming removed 6 bases from V and 3 bases from J, with 14 bases in between. This CDR3 region has 14 residues. Germline CDR1 reads MNHEY; CDR2 reads SVGAGI. The CDR3 spells CASSSRTVDYGYTF. DNA of the CDR3: TGTGCCAGCAGCTCCCGGACAGTGGACTATGGCTACACCTTC.

The genes are TRBV7-2 and TRBJ1-6; D remains unclear. The germline V gene has CDR1 SGHTA and CDR2 FQGNSA. Trimming pared 3 bases from V and 0 bases from J, leaving 9 bases between. The length of the CDR3 is 16 residues. CDR3 sequence reads: CASSFSADSYNSPLHF. The CDR3 nucleotides are TGTGCCAGCAGCTTCTCTGCAGACTCCTATAATTCACCCCTCCACTTT.

The rearrangement uses TRBV30 and TRBJ1-4; D gene uncertain. V was trimmed by 3 bases and J by 3 bases, leaving 11 bases between them. CDR1 GTSNPN and CDR2 SVGIG come from the germline V gene (reference sequence). CDR3 length: 14 residues. The CDR3 protein is CAWRGWIANEKLFF. In DNA, the CDR3 is TGTGCCTGGAGGGGGTGGATAGCTAATGAAAAACTGTTTTTT. The complete variable domain, with remaining parts taken from reference TRBV30 and TRBJ1-4, reads SQTIHQWPATLVQPVGSPLSLECTVEGTSNPNLYWYRQAAGRGLQLLFYSVGIGQISSEVPQNLSASRPQDRQFILSSKKLLLSDSGFYLCAWRGWIANEKLFFGSGTQLSVL.

The chain uses TRBV25-1 and TRBJ2-1; TRBD2 is a possible D gene (5 bases). V lost 3 bases and J lost 10, with 13 bases in between. From germline, CDR1 is MGHDK and CDR2 SYGVNS. The CDR3 runs 13 residues. The CDR3 DNA is TGTGCCAGCAGTGAGGGTTTCGGGGAGGAGCAGTTCTTC. This codes for CASSEGFGEEQFF.

This clone is a singleton in its sample. This sequence joins TRBV19 and TRBJ1-1; TRBD1 matches at 9 bases. The CDR3 length is 14 residues. Germline loops: CDR1 LNHDA, CDR2 SQIVND (reference sequence). J gave up 4 bases and V 5 bases, and 5 bases lay outside the gene matches. The CDR3, as DNA: TGTGCCAGTAGTCCTGGACAGGGGAGCACTGAAGCTTTCTTT. Translating it yields CASSPGQGSTEAFF.

This chain joins TRBV4-2 and TRBJ2-7; a weak D match, TRBD2 (5 bases). The CDR3 consists of 12 residues. CDR1 is LGHNA and CDR2 is YNFKEQ in the germline V gene. V lost 4 bases to trimming and J lost 6 bases, with 10 bases between them. CDR3 loop: CASSLDRGEQYF. CDR3 nucleotides: TGTGCCAGCAGCCTCGACCGGGGCGAGCAGTACTTC.

The chain links TRBV2 to TRBJ2-2; D is unresolved. V lost 6 bases and J 2 bases, leaving 7 bases between the germline ends. CDR3 length: 13 amino acids. Per germline, CDR1 SNHLY and CDR2 FYNNEI. The CDR3 loop is CASSNPNTGELFF. The DNA of the CDR3 is TGTGCCAGCAGCAACCCAAACACCGGGGAGCTGTTTTTT.

The CDR3 sequence: CASSQGSGGDNEQFF. CDR3 bases: TGCGCCAGCAGCCAAGGGAGTGGGGGGGACAATGAGCAGTTCTTC. The chain has TRBV4-1 and TRBJ2-1; TRBD2 agrees at 7 bases. V lost 1 base and J lost 5; bases outside the gene matches: 5. The CDR3 is 15 residues long. Germline loops: CDR1 MGHRA, CDR2 YSYEKL.

J is TRBJ2-1 and V is TRBV5-4, with 9 bases identical to TRBD2. V trimming: 0 bases; J trimming: 6 bases; junction bases outside the gene matches: 7. This CDR3 has 16 amino acids. Germline V gives CDR1 SGHNT, CDR2 YYREEE (reference sequence). The CDR3 here is CASSLEAGGPGNEQFF. Written as DNA, the CDR3 is TGTGCCAGCAGCTTGGAGGCGGGAGGGCCAGGCAATGAGCAGTTCTTC.

The chain is built from TRBV5-4 and TRBJ1-1; D remains ambiguous. The length of the CDR3 is 12 residues. Trimming shortened V by 10 bases and J by 3 bases, and 13 bases separated the two germline ends. Per germline, CDR1 SGHNT and CDR2 YYREEE (reference sequence). CDR3 loop: CACSREDTEAFF. The CDR3 DNA sequence: TGTGCCTGCTCAAGGGAGGACACTGAAGCTTTCTTT. The full variable domain, completed using reference TRBV5-4 and TRBJ1-1, is ETGVTQSPTHLIKTRGQQVTLRCSSQSGHNTVSWYQQALGQGPQFIFQYYREEENGRGNFPPRFSGLQFPNYSSELNVNALELDDSALYLCACSREDTEAFFGQGTRLTVV.

V gene TRBV30 combines with J gene TRBJ2-5; maybe TRBD1 (5 bases). There are 15 residues in the CDR3. Germline V gene data show CDR1 as GTSNPN and CDR2 as SVGIG (reference sequence). The V end was cut by 0 bases, the J end by 5 bases, with 16 bases between. This CDR3 is CAWSVIPGMVETQYF. The CDR3 DNA reads as TGTGCCTGGAGTGTTATCCCAGGGATGGTGGAGACCCAGTACTTC. The whole variable domain, remainder taken from reference TRBV30 and TRBJ2-5, is SQTIHQWPATLVQPVGSPLSLECTVEGTSNPNLYWYRQAAGRGLQLLFYSVGIGQISSEVPQNLSASRPQDRQFILSSKKLLLSDSGFYLCAWSVIPGMVETQYFGPGTRLLVL.

This clone was recorded a few times. Relative to the germline gene, one junction end is altered; a read error may explain this. The chain uses TRBV7-8 and TRBJ2-1; the match to TRBD2 covers 12 bases. The CDR3 has 14 residues. The germline V gene has CDR1 SGHVS and CDR2 FQNEAQ. Written as DNA, the CDR3 is TGTGCCAGCAGCCTAGCGGGGGGGCCCTATGAGCAGTTCTTC. As protein: CASSLAGGPYEQFF.

This rearrangement joins TRBV9 to TRBJ2-7; D not resolved. Germline V gene lookup returns CDR1 SGDLS and CDR2 YYNGEE. The length of the CDR3 is 15 residues. Trimming cost V 0 bases and J 3 bases, with 13 bases left between them. Here the CDR3 reads CASSVGFVGNYEQYF. CDR3 DNA sequence: TGTGCCAGCAGCGTAGGGTTCGTAGGTAACTACGAGCAGTACTTC.

The chain carries TRBV2 and TRBJ2-1, with TRBD2 matching 12 bases. CDR3 length: 17 amino acids. Trimming cost V 4 bases and J 1 base; bases outside gene matches: 5. Germline V gene data show CDR1 as SNHLY and CDR2 as FYNNEI. The CDR3 DNA reads as TGTGCCAGCAGTGGACTAGCGGGAGTACCGTCCTACAATGAGCAGTTCTTC. It translates to CASSGLAGVPSYNEQFF.

This chain connects TRBV5-6 to TRBJ1-1; a weak D match, TRBD1 (5 bases). CDR1 is SGHDT and CDR2 is YYEEEE in the germline V gene. This CDR3 is built from 14 residues. V lost 3 bases to trimming and J lost 1 base, with 10 bases between them. Here the CDR3 DNA reads TGTGCCAGCAGCTCTCCAGGGAAGAACACTGAAGCTTTCTTT. It encodes CASSSPGKNTEAFF. The variable domain in full, with the rest retrieved from reference TRBV5-6 and TRBJ1-1, is DAGVTQSPTHLIKTRGQQVTLRCSPKSGHDTVSWYQQALGQGPQFIFQYYEEEERQRGNFPDRFSGHQFPNYSSELNVNALLLGDSALYLCASSSPGKNTEAFFGQGTRLTVV.

The J gene is TRBJ2-1, the V gene TRBV11-1, with 9 bases matching TRBD2. J gave up 2 bases and V 2 bases, and 1 base lay outside the gene matches. Germline values: CDR1 SGHAT, CDR2 FQDESV (reference sequence). The length of the CDR3 is 15 residues. The CDR3 region is CASSLSSGTYNEQFF. The CDR3 DNA is TGTGCCAGCAGCTTATCTAGCGGGACCTACAATGAGCAGTTCTTC.

The chain links TRBV15 to TRBJ2-3, with D unresolved. Per germline, CDR1 LNHNV and CDR2 YYDKDF (reference sequence). This CDR3 comprises 12 residues. Deletions cut 6 bases from V and 5 bases from J, with 9 bases between. In DNA form, the CDR3 reads TGTGCCACCAGTTGGTCAAAAGATACGCAGTATTTT. Encoded protein: CATSWSKDTQYF. The full variable domain, rest sourced from reference TRBV15 and TRBJ2-3, is DAMVIQNPRYQVTQFGKPVTLSCSQTLNHNVMYWYQQKSSQAPKLLFHYYDKDFNNEADTPDNFQSRRPNTSFCFLDIRSPGLGDTAMYLCATSWSKDTQYFGPGTRLTVL.

The rearrangement uses TRBV27 and TRBJ1-2, with D uncertain. The V end was cut by 0 bases, the J end by 3 bases, with 11 bases between. The CDR3 extends over 15 amino acids. Germline CDR1 reads MNHEY; CDR2 reads SMNVEV (reference sequence). The CDR3 nucleotides are TGTGCCAGCAGTTTATCCATGGGGTGGGACTATGGCTACACCTTC. Protein product: CASSLSMGWDYGYTF.

The genes are TRBV11-2 and TRBJ2-7; the D is unclear. CDR3 size: 15 residues. CDR1 SGHAT and CDR2 FQNNGV come from the germline V gene. The V end was cut by 2 bases, the J end by 6 bases, with 17 bases between. The CDR3: CASSLSRRHPGEQYF. CDR3 in DNA: TGTGCCAGCAGCTTATCCCGGCGACACCCCGGCGAGCAGTACTTC.

The chain has TRBV19 and TRBJ1-4; a weak D match, TRBD1 (6 bases). CDR3 length: 15 residues. Germline CDR1 reads LNHDA; CDR2 reads SQIVND (reference sequence). V was cut by 5 bases and J by 5 bases, with 15 bases left in between. The CDR3 loop is CASSLRTDQNEKLFF. In DNA, the CDR3 is TGTGCCAGTAGTCTCCGGACAGATCAAAATGAAAAACTGTTTTTT.